Shown below are 17 T cell receptor beta chains from a single sample sequenced in a study of blood T cell repertoires in COVID-19. Sequencing used immunoSEQ multiplex PCR; TCRdb keeps in-frame clones, though not all of them. The sample has about 70,000 clones; around four fifths are singletons. The sequenced sample consisted of peripheral blood. These receptors were taken from a human donor in a cohort sampled during active COVID-19.

In regard to this clone: The junction departs from the called germline gene at one end, perhaps through a read error. The gene calls are TRBV7-6 and TRBJ2-1; D gene unclear. The CDR3 totals 13 residues. Germline CDR1 and CDR2: SGHVS and FNYEAQ. CDR3 bases: TGTGCCAGCAGCCCCCAAAGCTACCATGAGCAGTTCTTC. It specifies CASSPQSYHEQFF. Full variable domain (missing parts from reference TRBV7-6 and TRBJ2-1): GAGVSQSPRYKVTKRGQDVALRCDPISGHVSLYWYRQALGQGPEFLTYFNYEAQQDKSGLPNDRFSAERPEGSISTLTIQRTEQRDSAMYRCASSPQSYHEQFFGPGTRLTVL.

This sequence joins TRBV24-1 and TRBJ2-5, with 9 positions matching TRBD2. The trim removed 2 bases at V and 4 bases at J, leaving 7 bases unmatched. Germline V lookup: CDR1 KGHDR, CDR2 SFDVKD. The CDR3 spans 16 residues. The CDR3 sequence is CATSDSSPGLAETQYF. Written as DNA, the CDR3 is TGTGCCACCAGTGATTCATCACCGGGACTAGCAGAGACCCAGTACTTC.

This clone was seen once. The V and J genes are TRBV18 and TRBJ1-1, with D perhaps TRBD1 (6 bases). The CDR3 runs 16 residues. CDR1 KGHSH and CDR2 LQKENI come from the germline V gene. With 6 bases removed from V and 3 bases from J, the gap between germline ends came to 20 bases. The DNA for the CDR3 is TGTGCCAGCTCTCCATCCACCAGGGGTATTGACACTGAAGCTTTCTTT. Encoded protein: CASSPSTRGIDTEAFF.

This clone came up once. V is TRBV19 and J is TRBJ2-3; D not certain. The V end was cut by 6 bases, the J end by 2 bases, with 12 bases between. The V gene's germline CDR1 is LNHDA and CDR2 SQIVND (reference sequence). The CDR3 runs to 14 residues. CDR3 sequence reads: CASRAGSHTDTQYF. The CDR3 bases are TGTGCCAGTAGGGCAGGTTCACACACAGATACGCAGTATTTT.

This chain joins TRBV9 and TRBJ2-3, with 10 bases identical to TRBD2. The CDR3 runs to 15 residues. Germline V gives CDR1 SGDLS, CDR2 YYNGEE. V gave up 4 bases and J gave up 1 base; unmatched junction bases: 3. CDR3 amino acids: CASSYTSGGTDTQYF. The DNA of the CDR3 is TGTGCCAGCAGCTATACTAGCGGGGGCACAGATACGCAGTATTTT. The complete variable domain, with remaining parts taken from reference TRBV9 and TRBJ2-3, reads DSGVTQTPKHLITATGQRVTLRCSPRSGDLSVYWYQQSLDQGLQFLIQYYNGEERAKGNILERFSAQQFPDLHSELNLSSLELGDSALYFCASSYTSGGTDTQYFGPGTRLTVL.

This clone is a singleton in its sample. In DNA, the CDR3 is TGCGCCAGCAGCCCCGGGACAGCCTACGAGCAGTACTTC. This sequence encodes CASSPGTAYEQYF. The J gene is TRBJ2-7, the V gene TRBV5-1; 7 bases line up with TRBD1. The V gene end was trimmed by 4 bases and the J gene end by 2 bases; junction bases not matched to a gene: 3. This CDR3 comprises 13 residues. The V gene's germline CDR1 is SGHRS and CDR2 YFSETQ.

The rearrangement links TRBV7-9 to TRBJ2-3; the match to TRBD2 covers 8 bases. The J segment lost 10 bases and the V segment lost 6 bases, leaving 21 bases of the junction unmatched. Germline V gene data show CDR1 as SEHNR and CDR2 as FQNEAQ (reference sequence). The CDR3 spans 17 residues. CDR3 sequence: CASRPSPGTRALPAQYF. The CDR3 DNA sequence: TGTGCCAGCAGACCAAGCCCGGGGACTAGAGCACTACCGGCGCAGTATTTT.

Only a few counts were recorded for this clone. The chain couples TRBV11-3 to TRBJ2-1; a weak D match, TRBD1 (6 bases). CDR1 is SGHNT and CDR2 is YENEEA in the germline V gene. This CDR3 has 15 residues. Trimming took 5 bases from V and 2 from J, leaving 13 bases between them. CDR3 region: CASSPRGTPYNEQFF. The DNA for the CDR3 is TGTGCCAGCAGCCCCAGGGGTACGCCCTACAATGAGCAGTTCTTC.

This clone has only one observation. V is TRBV7-9 and J is TRBJ2-7; TRBD2 aligns across 8 bases. J lost 0 bases, V lost 4 bases, and 5 bases had no gene match. The CDR3 covers 15 residues. Germline V gives CDR1 SEHNR, CDR2 FQNEAQ (reference sequence). The CDR3 bases are TGTGCCAGCAGCTCGGGACTAGTGCCCTCCTACGAGCAGTACTTC. It yields the protein CASSSGLVPSYEQYF.

The chain combines TRBV28 with TRBJ1-1, with 8 positions matching TRBD1. Germline CDR1 reads MDHEN; CDR2 reads SYDVKM. The CDR3 has 15 amino acids. Unmatched junction bases numbered 7, after V lost 6 bases and J lost 1 base. CDR3 loop: CASRQDRVGNTEAFF. In DNA, the CDR3 is TGTGCCAGCAGGCAGGACAGGGTGGGGAACACTGAAGCTTTCTTT.

V and J are TRBV5-1 and TRBJ1-1; D is perhaps TRBD1 (5 bases). CDR1 and CDR2 (germline): SGHRS, YFSETQ. The CDR3 length is 15 residues. Trimming stripped 0 bases from V and 1 base from J, with 10 bases between. CDR3 amino acids: CASSLVGRANTEAFF. The DNA of the CDR3 is TGCGCCAGCAGCTTGGTCGGCAGGGCGAACACTGAAGCTTTCTTT.

This chain joins TRBV19 and TRBJ2-7; tentatively, D is TRBD1 (6 bases). Germline V gene sequence: CDR1 LNHDA, CDR2 SQIVND (reference sequence). The CDR3 is 14 amino acids. Trimming took off 4 bases at V and 0 bases at J, with 10 bases between the two ends. The CDR3 reads CASSKQGHSYEQYF. CDR3 coding DNA: TGTGCCAGTAGTAAACAGGGCCACTCCTACGAGCAGTACTTC.

This clone appeared once. V is TRBV19 and J is TRBJ1-5, with TRBD1 matching over 7 bases. This CDR3 is built from 14 residues. After removal of 3 bases from V and 7 bases from J, the junction contained 6 bases not matched to a gene. Germline V gene data show CDR1 as LNHDA and CDR2 as SQIVND (reference sequence). CDR3: CASSMRQGEQPQHF. The CDR3 DNA follows: TGTGCCAGTAGTATGAGACAGGGAGAGCAGCCCCAGCATTTT.

The chain has TRBV6-1 and TRBJ2-1; 7 bases agree with TRBD1. The CDR3 sequence is 15 residues long. Unmatched junction bases numbered 6, after V lost 4 bases and J lost 3 bases. The germline CDR1 and CDR2 sequences are MNHNS and SASEGT. The CDR3 region is CASSAAGTVYNEQFF. The CDR3 DNA sequence: TGTGCCAGCAGTGCAGCCGGGACAGTCTACAATGAGCAGTTCTTC.

The chain employs TRBV10-3 and TRBJ2-7; 7 nucleotides align to TRBD1. The germline V gene encodes CDR1 ENHRY and CDR2 SYGVKD. Trimming at V came to 8 bases and at J to 5 bases, leaving 9 bases not matched to a gene. This CDR3 is 13 amino acids long. The CDR3 reads CAIRAGGRDEQYF. The CDR3 DNA is TGTGCCATCCGGGCAGGGGGAAGGGACGAGCAGTACTTC.

The chain carries TRBV10-2 and TRBJ1-1; 7 bases map to TRBD1. The CDR3 spans 13 residues. V trimming: 3 bases; J trimming: 3 bases; junction bases outside the gene matches: 1. Looked up from germline, CDR1 is WSHSY and CDR2 is SAAADI. Written as DNA, the CDR3 is TGCGCCAGCAGTGACCAGGGGGACACTGAAGCTTTCTTT. Protein sequence: CASSDQGDTEAFF.

The CDR3 is CAISFGQGVNNEQYF. CDR3 bases: TGTGCCATCAGTTTTGGACAGGGGGTAAACAACGAGCAGTACTTC. This chain connects TRBV10-3 to TRBJ2-7, with 10 nucleotides matching TRBD1. Germline-derived CDR1 and CDR2 are ENHRY and SYGVKD. Trimming cost V 5 bases and J 5 bases; bases outside gene matches: 9. The CDR3 is 15 amino acids.